Detailed here is one T cell receptor beta chain. Its antigen is not known. Libraries were prepared by immunoSEQ multiplex PCR; TCRdb keeps only in-frame clonotypes and omits some of them. The data contain under 45,000 clones, 80% to 95% of them seen just once; the ten biggest clones take up under 5%. Trimming took 5 bases from V and 4 from J, leaving 17 bases between them. The CDR3 totals 15 residues. Germline assignment: CDR1 SEHNR and CDR2 FQNEAQ (reference sequence). These data belong to a study of a mutant IDH1 vaccine in newly diagnosed glioma. The time point denotes: week 23, last vaccination. In every dose of vaccine, 300 ug of mutant IDH1 20-mer peptide was given alongside topical imiquimod. Study-level results: Among all patients, vaccine-induced immune responses occurred in around 93%. Top-clonotype changes in peripheral T cells seemed unrelated to pseudoprogression.

The source is a man aged 50-60 years with glioma. Material: PBMCs, obtained from a glioma patient whose treatment included an IDH1 peptide vaccine. The chain uses TRBV7-9 and TRBJ2-5; D may be TRBD2 (6 bases). CDR3 residues: CASSLGRRGGETQYF. Here the CDR3 DNA reads TGTGCCAGCAGCCTGGGACGTAGGGGAGGAGAGACCCAGTACTTC.